This T cell receptor beta chain was recovered during a study of blood T cell repertoires in COVID-19. On the study more broadly: Sample material is recorded as cDNA or gDNA derived from T cells, B-cell-depleted T cells, or PBMCs.

The protocol was immunoSEQ multiplex PCR, while the TCRdb copy is restricted to in-frame clones and leaves out a portion. The sample lists around 99,000 clones, about 89% occurring once. The V end was cut by 1 base, the J end by 0 bases, with 7 bases between. The length of the CDR3 is 15 residues. Germline-derived CDR1 and CDR2 are LGHDT and YNNKEL (reference sequence). The TCR sequence derives from a woman in her twenties or thirties with acute or convalescent COVID-19. Sample: peripheral blood. The V gene is TRBV3-1 (or the pseudogene TRBV3-2), the J gene TRBJ2-1; D not certain. The CDR3 is CASSQAQISYNEQFF. The DNA of the CDR3 is TGTGCCAGCAGCCAAGCGCAGATCTCCTACAATGAGCAGTTCTTC.